This T cell receptor beta chain is from a study of blood T cell repertoires in COVID-19 (dated by TCRdb to about 2020). Background on the whole study: The collaborator samples originated in the United States, Italy and Spain and spanned the acute and convalescent phases of COVID-19. The material from the prospective study consisted of cDNA or gDNA derived from T cells, B-cell-depleted T cells, or PBMCs. The dataset comprised deeply sampled blood TCRbeta repertoires from subjects exposed to, actively infected with, or recovered from COVID-19. The repertoires were released in a freely available public database intended as a resource for research on the immune response to SARS-CoV-2. The samples were drawn from the first 160 participants of the ongoing ImmuneRACE study and from 1,254 subjects provided by 6 global collaborators. The sample metadata nearly always contained a de-identified subject ID, COVID-19 status, age in years and sex. Where available, HLA class I and class II types were obtained from metadata supplied by the sample provider rather than from assay-based typing. Overall study results and their limits: How much clinical and demographic metadata was included differed by source and by participant, and the metadata was provided uncurated.

Participants in the prospective study were enrolled through a virtual design, were aged about 18 to 89 years, and lived in approximately 24 United States geographic areas. To assign participants to cohorts, the prospective study relied on clinical history that participants themselves reported in a screening survey and a study questionnaire. ImmuneRACE Cohort 3 recovered participants were defined by two consecutive negative NP/OP PCR tests, healthcare professional clearance, or symptom resolution. Mobile phlebotomists in the prospective study collected whole blood, serum and a nasopharyngeal or oropharyngeal swab from every participant. Prospective study participants could optionally give additional blood draws and questionnaires over an approximately 2-month period. Prospective study blood samples were shipped either frozen or at room temperature before DNA extraction. TCRbeta CDR3 regions were amplified from genomic DNA using the immunoSEQ Assay, a bias-controlled multiplex PCR. Regarding the original processing steps: Within the assay, amplification of reference gene primers was used to estimate how many nucleated cells each sample contained. To quantify the absolute abundance of each unique TCRbeta CDR3 rearrangement, sequence reads were collapsed and filtered. Productive Simpson clonality was computed per sample as the square root of Simpson's diversity index over productive rearrangements. The table was pulled from immuneACCESS by TCRdb, which kept in-frame rearrangements only. Such tables lose some clones; where checked, under half of the loss comes from unresolved V genes, and the rest has no known cause. V and J calls and clone size are those listed in that table; D and trimming were worked out from the DNA. The sample has 500,000 or so clones on record, about nine tenths of them singletons. The top ten constitute under 0.75% of the sample.

The germline V gene gives CDR1 as SGHRS and CDR2 as YFSETQ. The CDR3 runs 17 amino acids, cysteine and phenylalanine included. The DNA shown is the 51-base CDR3, in frame from base 1. V has 1 base trimmed and J has 0 bases trimmed; junction bases matching no gene number 9. A remark on this clone: Its binding antigen is unknown. No quality values exist for individual bases; no much larger clone is one base distant.

The source material was PBMCs or T cells enriched from blood (not recorded which). Recombination joined TRBV5-1 with TRBJ1-1, with 7 middle bases fitting TRBD1. The sequence derives from a woman younger than 35 who had recovered from COVID-19. In nucleotide form, the sequence is TGCGCCAGCAGCTTGAATTTTGGGGGACAGTTGAACACTGAAGCTTTCTTT. Its translation is CASSLNFGGQLNTEAFF. Where the CDR3 stops, the reference TRBV5-1 and TRBJ1-1 genes take over; the full variable domain is KAGVTQTPRYLIKTRGQQVTLSCSPISGHRSVSWYQQTPGQGLQFLFEYFSETQRNKGNFPGRFSGRQFSNSRSEMNVSTLELGDSALYLCASSLNFGGQLNTEAFFGQGTRLTVV.